This TCR beta chain originates from a study of T-cell memory formation after mild COVID-19. About this clonotype: Its antigen is not known.

A 5'RACE reaction primed in the constant segment made cDNA libraries of TCR alpha and TCR beta, and these carried sample barcodes and UMIs. Each CDR3 protein is one row after TCRdb ran MiXCR on the 5' RACE reads. The profile covers around 370,000 distinct CDR3 sequences, with around 20% appearing a single time and roughly an eighth taken by the ten largest. General observations from the study: Pre-infection memory contained some responding clones, which suggested that cross-reactive memory had joined. Contracting CD4+ clones lay largely in CM and EM, with CD8+ ones residing in EMRA. Clones shrinking between day 15 and 85 showed a balanced CD4/CD8 split, and those that grew later tilted toward CD4+.

The material sequenced was PBMCs or a T cell subset sorted from them (not recorded which). The sequence was collected from an adult woman who had mild COVID-19 (a few samples of this study predate the infection). Cell type and time point are not known.

CDR3 nucleotide sequence: TGCGCCAGCAGCTTGGGCCAGTCGCAGTACTTC. Translating gives CASSLGQSQYF. The rearrangement uses TRBV5-1 and TRBJ2-7; D not resolved. From germline, CDR1 is SGHRS and CDR2 YFSETQ. The CDR3 runs to 11 residues. V lost 0 bases to trimming and J lost 9 bases, with 7 bases between them.